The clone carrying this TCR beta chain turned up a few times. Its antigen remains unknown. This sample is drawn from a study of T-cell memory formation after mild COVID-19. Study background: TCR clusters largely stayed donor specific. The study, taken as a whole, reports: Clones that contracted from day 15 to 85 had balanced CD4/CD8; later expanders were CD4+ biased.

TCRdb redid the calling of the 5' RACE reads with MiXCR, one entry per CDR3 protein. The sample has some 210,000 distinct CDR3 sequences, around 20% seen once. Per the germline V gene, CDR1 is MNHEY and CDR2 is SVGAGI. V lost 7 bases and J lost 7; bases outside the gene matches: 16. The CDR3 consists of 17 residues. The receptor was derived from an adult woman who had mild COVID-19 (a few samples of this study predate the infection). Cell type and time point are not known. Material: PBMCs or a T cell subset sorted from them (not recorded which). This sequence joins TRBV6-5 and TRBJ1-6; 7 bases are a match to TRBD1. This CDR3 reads CASIEGEQGSGNSPLHF. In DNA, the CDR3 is TGTGCCAGCATCGAAGGGGAACAGGGGAGTGGGAATTCACCCCTCCACTTT.